Given below is one T cell receptor beta chain in context. This sample stems from a study of cytomegalovirus exposure and HLA in healthy donors. The CDR3 runs to 16 residues. The germline CDR1 and CDR2 sequences are LNHNV and YYDKDF (reference sequence). V lost 3 bases and J lost 4; bases outside the gene matches: 8. 60 Vbeta and 13 Jbeta primers were used in PCR. The assay was immunoSEQ multiplex PCR, and TCRdb's table has in-frame clones only and misses some. Here the sample spans about 200,000 clones, roughly 85% being singletons. V and J are TRBV15 and TRBJ1-2; 10 bases fit TRBD1. Sequencing was done on a sample of PBMCs. This TCR was sampled from a woman aged 50 to 60 in good health and CMV-seronegative. The DNA for the CDR3 is TGTGCCACCAGCAGTACCCGGACAGGGGGAGGCTATGGCTACACCTTC. It codes for CATSSTRTGGGYGYTF.